The T cell receptor (beta chain) under discussion was sequenced for a study of blood T cell repertoires in COVID-19. Data came from immunoSEQ multiplex PCR; TCRdb stores just in-frame clones and leaves some out. The sample holds some 250,000 clones, more than 75% seen once. V was shortened by 5 bases and J by 13 bases, with 20 bases between the two germline ends. Germline V gene sequence: CDR1 LNHDA, CDR2 SQIVND (reference sequence). The CDR3 totals 14 residues. This TCR was recovered from a woman in her forties who had recovered from COVID-19. The sequencing sample was made of peripheral blood. The V call is TRBV19, the J call TRBJ1-4; TRBD1 is a possible D gene (6 bases). The CDR3 sequence is CASSPRRTVAGLFF. In nucleotides, the CDR3 is TGTGCCAGTAGTCCCCGACGGACAGTGGCGGGACTGTTTTTT.